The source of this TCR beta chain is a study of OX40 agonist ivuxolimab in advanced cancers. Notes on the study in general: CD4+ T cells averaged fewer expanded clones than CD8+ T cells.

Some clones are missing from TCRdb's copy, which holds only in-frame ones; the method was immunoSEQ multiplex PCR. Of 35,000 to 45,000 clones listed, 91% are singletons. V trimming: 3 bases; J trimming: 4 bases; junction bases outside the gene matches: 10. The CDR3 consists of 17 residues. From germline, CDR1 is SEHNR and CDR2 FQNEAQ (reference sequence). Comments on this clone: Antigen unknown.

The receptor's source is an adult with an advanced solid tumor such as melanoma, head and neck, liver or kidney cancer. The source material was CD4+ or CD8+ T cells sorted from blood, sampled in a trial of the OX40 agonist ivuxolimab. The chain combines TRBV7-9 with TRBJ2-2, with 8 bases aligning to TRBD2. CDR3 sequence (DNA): TGTGCCAGCAGCTTTTCTAGCGGGTACACTGTCACCGGGGAGCTGTTTTTT. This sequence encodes CASSFSSGYTVTGELFF. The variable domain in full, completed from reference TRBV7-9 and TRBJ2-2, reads DTGVSQNPRHKITKRGQNVTFRCDPISEHNRLYWYRQTLGQGPEFLTYFQNEAQLEKSRLLSDRFSAERPKGSFSTLEIQRTEQGDSAMYLCASSFSSGYTVTGELFFGEGSRLTVL.